This T cell receptor (beta chain) came from a study of shared clonotypes between healthy human individuals. Study-level findings and limits: It was the non-shared clonotypes that had lower generation probabilities than clonotypes shared by all four donors.

Regarding this clone: Its antigen is undetermined.

In germline, CDR1 is SGHDN, CDR2 FVKESK. V was pared by 0 bases and J by 10 bases, with 4 bases of the junction left unmatched. The CDR3 has 13 residues. Profiling relied on immunoSEQ multiplex PCR, and the TCRdb table lists in-frame clones only, not all of them. The sample records 2 million to 2.5 million clones, just over 90% being singletons. V is TRBV14 and J is TRBJ1-1; TRBD1 matches at 8 bases. Sample: naive CD4+ T cells from PBMCs. Subset given: CD45RA+ positively selected. The TCR originated in a man in his late teens or twenties in good health. Some clones in this sample may be carry-over from other donors' samples. This CDR3 is CASSQERGTGAFF. CDR3 DNA: TGTGCCAGCAGCCAAGAGAGGGGGACAGGAGCTTTCTTT.